Shown below are 17 T cell receptor beta chains from a single sample sequenced in a study of Tregs in tolerant kidney transplant recipients. Produced via immunoSEQ multiplex PCR; TCRdb's table is partial and in-frame only. The table includes 110,000 or so clones, 92% detected once. Material: CD4+ T cells from blood. These receptors were collected from a human donor in good health.

The sample holds one count of this clone. This chain uses TRBV19 with TRBJ1-5; 11 nucleotides match TRBD1. With V trimmed by 3 bases and J by 0 bases, 7 bases remained unmatched. The CDR3 is 18 residues long. Germline CDR1 reads LNHDA; CDR2 reads SQIVND (reference sequence). The CDR3 DNA sequence: TGTGCCAGTAGTATGTGGCGGACAGGGGGCCTTAGCAATCAGCCCCAGCATTTT. Translation gives CASSMWRTGGLSNQPQHF.

The chain links TRBV6-6 to TRBJ2-3; D may be TRBD2 (5 bases). Germline V gene data show CDR1 as MNHNY and CDR2 as SVGAGI (reference sequence). Trimming shortened V by 7 bases and J by 0 bases, and 11 bases separated the two germline ends. This CDR3 spans 14 amino acids. The CDR3 bases are TGTGCCAGCACCCCTCGGGGTAGCACAGATACGCAGTATTTT. The encoded protein is CASTPRGSTDTQYF.

The chain has TRBV29-1 and TRBJ1-1; a possible D gene is TRBD1 (6 bases). V dropped 1 base and J dropped 11 bases, with 14 bases sitting between them. This CDR3 contains 12 residues. Germline V gives CDR1 SQVTM, CDR2 ANQGSEA. In nucleotides, the CDR3 is TGCAGCGTTGAAGGGAGTCGGGGGGCGGCTTTCTTT. It is translated as CSVEGSRGAAFF.

V gene TRBV5-1 combines with J gene TRBJ2-3; D is ambiguous. Trimming removed 4 bases from V and 1 base from J, with 10 bases in between. The CDR3 is 14 amino acids. The germline gives CDR1 SGHRS, CDR2 YFSETQ. The CDR3: CASSVHLGTDTQYF. CDR3 nucleotide sequence: TGCGCCAGCAGCGTCCACCTGGGCACAGATACGCAGTATTTT.

The chain recombines TRBV7-6 with TRBJ1-3; D perhaps matches TRBD1 (5 bases). Germline values: CDR1 SGHVS, CDR2 FNYEAQ. CDR3 length: 14 amino acids. Deletions cut 0 bases from V and 4 bases from J, with 7 bases between. As DNA, the CDR3 is TGTGCCAGCAGCTTAGCGGGACCAGGAAACACCATATATTTT. It specifies CASSLAGPGNTIYF.

V gene TRBV9 combines with J gene TRBJ2-3; 9 bases are shared with TRBD2. Germline CDR1 and CDR2: SGDLS and YYNGEE. The CDR3 spans 15 residues. The V and J ends lost 1 base and 6 bases, in that order; junction bases with no gene match: 6. The CDR3 here is CASSVSTSGQDTQYF. The CDR3 region has the DNA TGTGCCAGCAGCGTAAGTACTAGCGGGCAGGATACGCAGTATTTT.

The CDR3 sequence: CASSPPGVNTGELFF. The CDR3 nucleotides are TGTGCCAGCTCACCACCGGGGGTTAACACCGGGGAGCTGTTTTTT. This chain joins TRBV18 and TRBJ2-2; either TRBD1 or TRBD2 may supply D (5 bases each). Trimming removed 0 bases at V and 2 bases at J, with 7 bases between. In germline, CDR1 is KGHSH, CDR2 LQKENI. CDR3 length: 15 amino acids.

In this sample, this clone turned up once. The gene calls are TRBV19 and TRBJ1-1; no reliable D call. Trimming removed 3 bases at V and 11 bases at J, with 13 bases between. In germline, CDR1 is LNHDA, CDR2 SQIVND (reference sequence). The CDR3 extends over 12 amino acids. The CDR3 here is CASSIIEGRAFF. The CDR3 DNA follows: TGTGCCAGTAGTATTATAGAAGGGCGGGCTTTCTTT.

This chain joins TRBV18 and TRBJ1-1; D uncertain. Germline CDR1 KGHSH, CDR2 LQKENI. This CDR3 region has 13 residues. Deletions cut 3 bases from V and 4 bases from J, with 9 bases between. CDR3 sequence reads: CASSPPPGTEAFF. The CDR3 coding sequence is TGTGCCAGCTCACCGCCCCCAGGCACTGAAGCTTTCTTT.

The chain links TRBV5-4 to TRBJ2-3, with no clear D. CDR3 length equals 14 residues. V lost 1 base to trimming and J lost 0 bases, with 6 bases between them. The germline V gene encodes CDR1 SGHNT and CDR2 YYREEE (reference sequence). The CDR3: CASSLRQSTDTQYF. The CDR3 DNA reads as TGTGCCAGCAGCTTGAGGCAGAGCACAGATACGCAGTATTTT. The entire variable domain, with the rest obtained from reference TRBV5-4 and TRBJ2-3, is as follows: ETGVTQSPTHLIKTRGQQVTLRCSSQSGHNTVSWYQQALGQGPQFIFQYYREEENGRGNFPPRFSGLQFPNYSSELNVNALELDDSALYLCASSLRQSTDTQYFGPGTRLTVL.

The CDR3 nucleotides are TGTGCCAGCAGCGTAGATGGGACAGGCCTCTATGGCTACACCTTC. As protein: CASSVDGTGLYGYTF. The chain has TRBV9 and TRBJ1-2; 8 nucleotides agree with TRBD1. This CDR3 has 15 residues. The V gene end was trimmed by 0 bases and the J gene end by 4 bases; junction bases not matched to a gene: 5. Germline-derived CDR1 and CDR2 are SGDLS and YYNGEE.

This chain uses TRBV5-1 with TRBJ1-2; tentative D call: TRBD1 (6 bases). Germline CDR1 is SGHRS and CDR2 is YFSETQ. The CDR3 length is 14 residues. Trimming left V 0 bases short and J 6 bases short, with 12 bases between. The CDR3: CASSLVQGRDGYTF. CDR3 sequence (DNA): TGCGCCAGCAGCTTGGTGCAGGGGCGAGATGGCTACACCTTC.

V gene TRBV2 combines with J gene TRBJ1-5; 7 bases align to TRBD1. The CDR3 length is 14 residues. The J segment lost 0 bases and the V segment lost 6 bases, leaving 2 bases of the junction unmatched. Per germline, CDR1 SNHLY and CDR2 FYNNEI. The CDR3 DNA reads TGTGCCAGCAGGGGACAGTATAGCAATCAGCCCCAGCATTTT. It is translated as CASRGQYSNQPQHF.

As for this clone: This sample also contains other DNA sequences that code for the same CDR3. This chain joins TRBV9 and TRBJ1-6, with 9 bases identical to TRBD1. This CDR3 is built from 15 residues. Trimming at V came to 4 bases and at J to 7 bases, leaving 6 bases not matched to a gene. CDR1 is SGDLS and CDR2 is YYNGEE in the germline V gene. DNA of the CDR3: TGTGCCAGCAGCACAGGGACAGGGTTAAATTCACCCCTCCACTTT. Translated: CASSTGTGLNSPLHF.

V gene TRBV2 combines with J gene TRBJ1-5, with TRBD1 as a possible D gene (5 bases). The CDR3 totals 12 residues. Trimming took 4 bases from V and 9 from J, leaving 10 bases between them. Germline-derived CDR1 and CDR2 are SNHLY and FYNNEI. CDR3 nucleotide sequence: TGTGCCAGCAGTGCTCCGAGGGGGCCCCAGCATTTT. Translating it yields CASSAPRGPQHF.

This rearrangement joins TRBV6-4 to TRBJ1-2; D gene unclear. Trimming pared 0 bases from V and 10 bases from J, leaving 9 bases between. Germline-derived CDR1 and CDR2 are MRHNA and SNTAGT. The CDR3 covers 12 residues. Written as DNA, the CDR3 is TGTGCCAGCAGTGACTCGAGTCAGCTCTACACCTTC. This translates into CASSDSSQLYTF.

This chain links TRBV29-1 with TRBJ2-7; TRBD1 aligns across 8 bases. CDR3 size: 14 residues. V lost 3 bases to trimming and J lost 1 base; unmatched junction nucleotides: 5. Germline V gene data show CDR1 as SQVTM and CDR2 as ANQGSEA. The CDR3 spells CSVDGGTGSYEQYF. For the CDR3, the DNA is TGCAGCGTTGACGGCGGGACAGGATCCTACGAGCAGTACTTC.